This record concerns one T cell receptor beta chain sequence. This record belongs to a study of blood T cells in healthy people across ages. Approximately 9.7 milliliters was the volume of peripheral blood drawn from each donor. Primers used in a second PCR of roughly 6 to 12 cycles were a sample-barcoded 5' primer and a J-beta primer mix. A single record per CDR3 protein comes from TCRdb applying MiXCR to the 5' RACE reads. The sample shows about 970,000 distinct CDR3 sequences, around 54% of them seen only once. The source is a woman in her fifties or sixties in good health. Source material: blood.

DNA for the CDR3: TGTGCCAGCAGTTTTGCCGGGACAGGGGTACACGAGCAGTACTTC. This translates into CASSFAGTGVHEQYF. The chain combines TRBV7-9 with TRBJ2-5; 10 nucleotides line up with TRBD1. The better agreement between TRBJ2-7 and the DNA end casts doubt on the J call. The CDR3 totals 15 residues. From germline, CDR1 is SEHNR and CDR2 FQNEAQ (reference sequence).